This T cell receptor (beta chain) was observed in a study of CD8 T cells in ankylosing spondylitis. TCRdb recomputed calls from the 5' RACE reads with MiXCR, one row per CDR3 protein. The repertoire holds about 250,000 distinct CDR3 sequences, with roughly a tenth as singletons. Study observations and caveats: Disease-linked clones reportedly showed significant enrichment in matched ankylosing spondylitis synovial fluid. Within ankylosing spondylitis blood, a TCR beta motif made up of eight highly homologous variants appeared to be characteristic. Peripheral blood samples showed relatively rare disease-linked clones, and these clones were CD8+.

Trimming cost V 9 bases and J 0 bases, with 8 bases left between them. CDR1 is MNHEY, CDR2 SMNVEV, per germline (reference sequence). The CDR3 contains 12 residues. At least ten counts were recorded for this clonotype. Antigen unknown. The gene calls are TRBV27 and TRBJ1-2; no reliable D call. This receptor was identified in a male donor with ankylosing spondylitis or in good health (not recorded which). The sequenced sample consisted of blood, either unsorted or a sorted T cell fraction (not recorded which). The DNA for the CDR3 is TGTGCCAGTAGAAGCCCTAACTATGGCTACACCTTC. Translating gives CASRSPNYGYTF.